These 21 T cell receptor beta chains were all obtained from the same sample, sequenced in a study of HIV-infected patients and healthy controls. TCRdb re-called the 5' RACE reads with MiXCR, one entry per CDR3 protein. In the table there are approximately 67,000 distinct CDR3 sequences, roughly 16% of which are singletons. Sequencing was done on a sample of CD4+ T cells from blood. The source of these receptors is a human donor in good health.

This clonotype has a handful of counts. V gene TRBV6-6 combines with J gene TRBJ1-2; TRBD1 is a possible D gene (6 bases). Trimming took 6 bases from V and 6 from J, leaving 20 bases between them. Germline loops: CDR1 MNHNY, CDR2 SVGAGI (reference sequence). This CDR3 comprises 15 residues. The CDR3 reads CASSRRGASENGYTF. In DNA form, the CDR3 reads TGTGCCAGCAGCCGACGGGGGGCCAGCGAGAATGGCTACACCTTC.

This chain uses TRBV28 with TRBJ2-7; D remains unclear. V lost 6 bases and J 2 bases, leaving 14 bases between the germline ends. The CDR3 spans 14 residues. Germline-derived CDR1 and CDR2 are MDHEN and SYDVKM. The CDR3 bases are TGTGCCAGCAGACCCTTAGCAGCGACCTACGAGCAGTACTTC. Protein product: CASRPLAATYEQYF. The full variable domain, its missing parts supplied by reference TRBV28 and TRBJ2-7, is DVKVTQSSRYLVKRTGEKVFLECVQDMDHENMFWYRQDPGLGLRLIYFSYDVKMKEKGDIPEGYSVSREKKERFSLILESASTNQTSMYLCASRPLAATYEQYFGPGTRLTVT.

This clonotype was seen at least ten times. The rearrangement links TRBV5-1 to TRBJ1-5; tentative D call: TRBD1 (6 bases). This CDR3 comprises 15 residues. In germline, CDR1 is SGHRS, CDR2 YFSETQ. V was shortened by 4 bases and J by 5 bases, with 16 bases between the two germline ends. CDR3 coding DNA: TGCGCCAGCAGCACCTACCCGGGGGCCCATCAGCCCCAGCATTTT. Amino acid sequence: CASSTYPGAHQPQHF.

This clonotype was seen repeatedly, ten times or more. V usage is TRBV20-1 and J usage is TRBJ1-6; D ambiguous. The V and J ends lost 3 bases and 7 bases respectively, with 16 bases between them. The CDR3 loop spans 15 amino acids. CDR1 is DFQATT and CDR2 is SNEGSKA in the germline V gene (reference sequence). The CDR3 DNA reads TGCAGTGCTAGTTTATTGGCTCAGAGAAATTCACCCCTCCACTTT. It is translated as CSASLLAQRNSPLHF.

This clonotype was found a few times. The rearrangement joins TRBV27 to TRBJ2-3; D is possibly TRBD2 (6 bases). V gave up 5 bases and J gave up 4 bases, with 13 bases separating them. The CDR3 runs 14 residues. The germline V gene has CDR1 MNHEY and CDR2 SMNVEV (reference sequence). CDR3 DNA sequence: TGTGCCAGCAGTCCCCCGCGGGGCGCAGATACGCAGTATTTT. Translation gives CASSPPRGADTQYF.

This clonotype has only a few counts. The CDR3 nucleotides read TGTGCCAGTAGGGACAGGGGCCGCTACGAGCAGTACTTC. It specifies CASRDRGRYEQYF. The chain carries TRBV19 and TRBJ2-7, with 9 positions matching TRBD1. The CDR3 runs to 13 residues. Germline loops: CDR1 LNHDA, CDR2 SQIVND (reference sequence). Trimming took 6 bases from V and 3 from J; bases not matched to a gene: 3. The entire variable domain, with the rest obtained from reference TRBV19 and TRBJ2-7, is as follows: DGGITQSPKYLFRKEGQNVTLSCEQNLNHDAMYWYRQDPGQGLRLIYYSQIVNDFQKGDIAEGYSVSREKKESFPLTVTSAQKNPTAFYLCASRDRGRYEQYFGPGTRLTVT.

The gene calls are TRBV18 and TRBJ2-7, with no clear D. CDR1 and CDR2 from the germline V gene are KGHSH and LQKENI. The CDR3 is 14 amino acids. Trimming left V 4 bases short and J 2 bases short, with 12 bases between. The CDR3 bases are TGTGCCAGCTCACGGCCTGGGTCCCCCTACGAGCAGTACTTC. Its translation: CASSRPGSPYEQYF.

This clonotype was found a few times. The chain carries TRBV12-3 or TRBV12-4 and TRBJ2-1; D may be TRBD1 or TRBD2 (5 bases each). Trimming shortened V by 2 bases and J by 10 bases, and 12 bases separated the two germline ends. This CDR3 is built from 13 residues. The CDR3 sequence is CASSLIEGREQFF. CDR3 DNA sequence: TGTGCCAGCAGTTTAATTGAGGGGAGAGAGCAGTTCTTC.

The chain couples TRBV6-6 to TRBJ1-1, with D maybe TRBD1 (6 bases). Germline V gene lookup returns CDR1 MNHNY and CDR2 SVGAGI (reference sequence). Trimming cost V 6 bases and J 3 bases, with 14 bases left between them. This CDR3 has 14 residues. The CDR3 loop is CASRKQGGYTEAFF. The CDR3 region has the DNA TGTGCCAGCAGAAAACAGGGAGGGTACACTGAAGCTTTCTTT.

There are many counts of this clonotype. This chain links TRBV7-9 with TRBJ2-5; no clear D. The CDR3 spans 12 residues. CDR1 SEHNR and CDR2 FQNEAQ come from the germline V gene (reference sequence). V lost 8 bases and J lost 2, with 9 bases in between. DNA of the CDR3: TGTGCCAGCGGGCGGCAGCAAGAGACCCAGTACTTC. Amino acids: CASGRQQETQYF. Supplemented by reference TRBV7-9 and TRBJ2-5, the full variable domain reads DTGVSQNPRHKITKRGQNVTFRCDPISEHNRLYWYRQTLGQGPEFLTYFQNEAQLEKSRLLSDRFSAERPKGSFSTLEIQRTEQGDSAMYLCASGRQQETQYFGPGTRLLVL.

This clonotype was seen more than once but under ten times. The rearrangement uses TRBV6-4 and TRBJ2-1; D is unresolved. Trimming shortened V by 4 bases and J by 0 bases, and 10 bases separated the two germline ends. The CDR3 contains 15 residues. From germline, CDR1 is MRHNA and CDR2 SNTAGT. CDR3 nucleotides: TGTGCCAGCAGTGTGACGGTTAGCTCCTACAATGAGCAGTTCTTC. The encoded protein is CASSVTVSSYNEQFF.

This rearrangement joins TRBV12-3 or TRBV12-4 to TRBJ2-3; D call uncertain. The CDR3 is 15 residues long. Trimming stripped 4 bases from V and 2 bases from J, with 13 bases between. The CDR3: CASSSYRTHTDTQYF. For the CDR3, the DNA is TGTGCCAGCAGTTCGTACAGAACCCACACAGATACGCAGTATTTT.

The CDR3 region has the DNA TGCAGCGTTGTCAAGGGAGGGACTGAAGCTTTCTTT. It encodes CSVVKGGTEAFF. The chain recombines TRBV29-1 with TRBJ1-1; D not resolved. The CDR3 totals 12 residues. Germline CDR1 reads SQVTM; CDR2 reads ANQGSEA. The germline V and J ends were trimmed by 4 bases and 5 bases, with 11 bases remaining between them.

The CDR3: CASGPVSGGLHSSYNEQFF. CDR3 DNA: TGTGCCAGCGGCCCGGTTAGCGGGGGGCTTCATAGCTCCTACAATGAGCAGTTCTTC. V and J are TRBV12-3 or TRBV12-4 and TRBJ2-1; TRBD2 matches at 10 bases. V lost 8 bases and J lost 0; bases outside the gene matches: 16. CDR3 size: 19 residues.

This clonotype was detected a few times. The chain has TRBV24-1 and TRBJ2-1; 7 bases agree with TRBD1. After removal of 3 bases from V and 4 bases from J, the junction contained 5 bases not matched to a gene. The CDR3 spans 15 residues. Germline V CDR1 and CDR2: KGHDR, SFDVKD. CDR3 region: CATSDRGPLYNEQFF. DNA for the CDR3: TGTGCCACCAGTGATAGGGGGCCCCTTTACAATGAGCAGTTCTTC.

The rearrangement links TRBV5-6 to TRBJ1-2; 10 bases fit TRBD1. The CDR3 extends over 16 amino acids. Germline V gene lookup returns CDR1 SGHDT and CDR2 YYEEEE. V shed 3 bases and J 4 bases; nucleotides not matched to a gene: 9. The CDR3 loop is CASSYRQGAQIYGYTF. CDR3 DNA sequence: TGTGCCAGCAGCTACAGACAGGGGGCGCAGATCTATGGCTACACCTTC. Supplemented by reference TRBV5-6 and TRBJ1-2, the full variable domain reads DAGVTQSPTHLIKTRGQQVTLRCSPKSGHDTVSWYQQALGQGPQFIFQYYEEEERQRGNFPDRFSGHQFPNYSSELNVNALLLGDSALYLCASSYRQGAQIYGYTFGSGTRLTVV.

CDR3 in DNA: TGTGCCAGCAGTTACCGGGGACTAGCGGGCGGGATCAATGAGCAGTTCTTC. Amino acid sequence: CASSYRGLAGGINEQFF. This chain joins TRBV6-5 and TRBJ2-1; 12 bases agree with TRBD2. The junction had 8 bases not matched to a gene; V was cut back by 2 bases and J by 6 bases. Germline values: CDR1 MNHEY, CDR2 SVGAGI. This CDR3 has 17 residues.

The sample holds a few counts of this clonotype. This chain joins TRBV5-6 and TRBJ2-3; 7 bases line up with TRBD2. Germline CDR1 reads SGHDT; CDR2 reads YYEEEE. Trimming at V came to 2 bases and at J to 2 bases, leaving 2 bases not matched to a gene. There are 14 residues in the CDR3. The CDR3 nucleotides are TGTGCCAGCAGCTTAAGCGGGGCCACAGATACGCAGTATTTT. This encodes CASSLSGATDTQYF.

The chain couples TRBV4-3 to TRBJ2-3; 9 bases align to TRBD1. Per the germline V gene, CDR1 is LGHNA and CDR2 is YSLEER. J lost 4 bases, V lost 3 bases, and 11 bases had no gene match. The CDR3 extends over 17 amino acids. The CDR3 spells CASSHAGTGIRADTQYF. The CDR3 coding sequence is TGCGCCAGCAGCCATGCCGGGACAGGGATTAGGGCAGATACGCAGTATTTT.

The gene calls are TRBV29-1 and TRBJ2-1; TRBD1 aligns across 10 bases. V gave up 4 bases and J gave up 4 bases; unmatched junction bases: 4. The CDR3 length is 14 residues. Germline assignment: CDR1 SQVTM and CDR2 ANQGSEA. The CDR3 here is CSVGRDRGYNEQFF. The CDR3 DNA follows: TGCAGCGTTGGCAGGGACAGGGGATACAATGAGCAGTTCTTC.

This clonotype was seen a handful of times. The chain links TRBV7-2 to TRBJ2-2, with D hard to call. The CDR3 is made up of 14 amino acids. The ends were cut back, 3 bases at V and 6 bases at J, with 11 bases in the middle. Germline CDR1 is SGHTA and CDR2 is FQGNSA. CDR3 in DNA: TGTGCCAGCAGCTTCACTCCTGGGCCCGGGGAGCTGTTTTTT. It specifies CASSFTPGPGELFF.